A selection of T cell receptor beta chains follows, all from one sample in a study of T cell responses to AZD1222 COVID-19 vaccine. Sequenced by immunoSEQ multiplex PCR; TCRdb stores in-frame clones only, minus some. The sample has about 42,000 clones, approximately 88% seen once. The starting material was peripheral blood, obtained 28 days after the second AZD1222 dose. The receptors were sampled from an adult who received the AZD1222 COVID-19 vaccine. Each CDR3 is given with its conserved first and last residue. D genes are given only for firm matches. Part of the rows lack a size; the others show once, few, many or a class for expanded clones.

d_call j_call v_call clone_size cdr3_aa cdr3_nt
TRBD1 TRBJ2-1 TRBV2 . CASSWTGGHYNEQFF TGTGCCAGCAGTTGGACAGGGGGCCACTACAATGAGCAGTTCTTC
. TRBJ1-1 TRBV6-5 once CASSNPGAIDEAFF TGTGCCAGCAGTAACCCAGGGGCGATTGATGAAGCTTTCTTT
TRBD1 TRBJ1-6 TRBV7-9 . CASSLASTGTNSPLHF TGTGCCAGCAGCTTAGCCTCGACAGGGACGAATTCACCCCTCCACTTT
. TRBJ1-2 TRBV7-8 . CASSNEVAGRTYGYTF TGTGCCAGCAGCAACGAGGTAGCAGGGAGAACCTATGGCTACACCTTC
. TRBJ2-7 TRBV15 . CATSRDQGGKQYEQYF TGTGCCACCAGCAGAGATCAGGGGGGGAAGCAGTACGAGCAGTACTTC
. TRBJ1-2 TRBV30 . CAWSPPGPGDGYTF TGTGCCTGGAGTCCTCCGGGACCCGGGGATGGCTACACCTTC
TRBD1 TRBJ2-1 TRBV7-3 . CASSSPGTGNGEQFF TGTGCCAGCAGCAGTCCCGGGACAGGGAATGGTGAGCAGTTCTTC
. TRBJ1-1 TRBV14 . CASSNRVTEAFF TGTGCCAGCAGTAACAGGGTAACTGAAGCTTTCTTT
TRBD1 TRBJ2-2 TRBV5-1 . CASSLLRDRVTGELFF TGCGCCAGCAGCTTGTTGCGGGACAGGGTAACCGGGGAGCTGTTTTTT
. TRBJ1-2 TRBV27 . CASSLSSRSDYGYTF TGTGCCAGCAGTTTATCTAGTAGGTCAGACTATGGCTACACCTTC
. TRBJ2-7 TRBV5-1 once CASSSRGASYEQYF TGCGCCAGCAGCAGCAGGGGCGCCTCCTACGAGCAGTACTTC
. TRBJ1-1 TRBV10-3 . CAISYDRMNTEAFF TGTGCCATCAGTTACGACAGAATGAACACTGAAGCTTTCTTT
TRBD1 TRBJ1-2 TRBV5-4 . CASSREGASGYTF TGTGCCAGCAGCCGGGAGGGGGCGTCTGGCTACACCTTC
TRBD1 TRBJ2-7 TRBV5-4 . CASSFPGTGLYEQYF TGTGCCAGCAGCTTTCCCGGGACAGGGCTCTACGAGCAGTACTTC
. TRBJ1-3 TRBV6-6 . CASSYGVTIYF TGTGCCAGCAGTTACGGGGTCACCATATATTTT
. TRBJ2-4 TRBV3-1/TRBV3-2 . CASSQDHRAYIQYF TGTGCCAGCAGCCAAGATCATCGTGCGTACATTCAGTACTTC
. TRBJ2-5 TRBV7-2 . CASRPRTGRGETQYF TGTGCCAGCAGACCACGGACAGGGAGGGGAGAGACCCAGTACTTC
TRBD1 TRBJ1-4 TRBV5-1 . CASSLGTGSEKLFF TGCGCCAGCAGCCTAGGGACAGGTAGTGAAAAACTGTTTTTT
. TRBJ1-3 TRBV2 . CASSEGLISGNTIYF TGTGCCAGCAGTGAAGGCCTGATCTCTGGAAACACCATATATTTT
. TRBJ1-5 TRBV19 . CASSIGQSNSNQPQHF TGTGCCAGTAGTATCGGACAGAGTAATAGCAATCAGCCCCAGCATTTT
TRBD2 TRBJ2-5 TRBV7-9 . CASSSGGALGETQYF TGTGCCAGCAGCTCGGGGGGGGCCCTAGGAGAGACCCAGTACTTC